Listed below are T cell receptor beta chains from one sample, sequenced in a study of T-cell reconstitution after alpha-beta-depleted transplantation in children. TCRdb reprocessed the PCR reads with MiXCR, giving one entry per CDR3 protein. The table shows about a million distinct CDR3 sequences, with about 26% occurring only once. Sequences were derived from PBMCs, mostly from graft donor cells, sampled 360 days after TCRalphabeta/CD19-depleted stem cell transplant. These receptors were taken from a boy younger than two who had a stem cell transplant for SCID, so the T cells may come from the graft donor. Both conserved end residues are part of each CDR3. A D gene is named only where the DNA matches it firmly. Rows may omit the clone size; those that give it use once, few, many or a size class.

V	size	J	D	CDR3	DNA
TRBV28	NA	TRBJ1-1	TRBD1	CASSFDRERSQLPEAFF	TGTGCCAGCAGTTTCGACAGGGAGCGTTCCCAACTACCTGAAGCTTTCTTT
TRBV6-5	few	TRBJ1-3	NA	CASSLTTVGSGNTIYF	TGTGCCAGCAGTTTGACGACGGTCGGCTCTGGAAACACCATATATTTT
TRBV5-1	few	TRBJ2-7	TRBD1	CASSPNPGQGVYEQYF	TGCGCCAGCAGCCCTAACCCGGGACAGGGAGTCTACGAGCAGTACTTC
TRBV4-3	NA	TRBJ2-5	NA	CASSRAPGEETQYF	TGCGCCAGCAGCCGGGCCCCGGGGGAAGAGACCCAGTACTTC
TRBV5-1	NA	TRBJ2-2	NA	CASSFAGVNTGELFF	TGCGCCAGCAGCTTCGCAGGTGTGAACACCGGGGAGCTGTTTTTT
TRBV7-3	NA	TRBJ2-2	NA	CASSTGQGTGELFF	TGTGCCAGCAGCACGGGGCAGGGAACCGGGGAGCTGTTTTTT
TRBV3-1	NA	TRBJ2-7	TRBD2	CASSHRRVAGPGLGNEQYF	TGTGCCAGCAGCCACCGGAGGGTAGCGGGGCCTGGTCTCGGGAACGAGCAGTACTTC
TRBV12-3/TRBV12-4	NA	TRBJ1-5	NA	CASARSRDSNQPQHF	TGTGCCAGCGCTAGGTCCCGGGACTCGAATCAGCCCCAGCATTTT
TRBV10-3	few	TRBJ1-5	NA	CAISEGTVGNQPQHF	TGTGCCATCAGTGAGGGAACTGTTGGCAATCAGCCCCAGCATTTT
TRBV7-2	NA	TRBJ2-1	NA	CASSLVGSPYPYEHFF	TGTGCCAGCAGCTTAGTGGGTAGCCCATACCCCTATGAGCATTTCTTC
TRBV20-1	NA	TRBJ2-3	NA	CSASLHGNPTDTQYF	TGCAGTGCTAGCCTCCACGGAAACCCCACAGATACGCAGTATTTT
TRBV4-3	NA	TRBJ1-5	NA	CASSQETGLNQPQHF	TGCGCCAGCAGCCAAGAGACAGGTCTAAATCAGCCCCAGCATTTT
TRBV29-1	many	TRBJ2-1	NA	CSVERGYNEQFF	TGCAGCGTTGAACGGGGATACAATGAGCAGTTCTTC
TRBV5-1	NA	TRBJ2-1	NA	CASSTGPSASNEQFF	TGCGCCAGCAGCACCGGTCCCTCAGCTAGCAATGAGCAGTTCTTC
TRBV25-1	NA	TRBJ2-2	NA	CASSERRNTGELFF	TGTGCCAGCAGTGAACGACGGAACACCGGGGAGCTGTTTTTT
TRBV4-2	once	TRBJ2-2	NA	CASSHEGLRAPTGELFF	TGTGCCAGCAGCCACGAAGGACTACGGGCCCCGACCGGGGAGCTGTTTTTT
TRBV4-1	NA	TRBJ1-2	NA	CASSQGSGTWDYGYTF	TGCGCCAGCAGCCAGGGATCCGGGACATGGGACTATGGCTACACCTTC